This TCR beta chain is drawn from a study of shared clonotypes between healthy human individuals. Looking at the study overall: Researchers assigned three CD4 naive, three CD4 memory, two CD8 naive and one CD8 memory plate to each donor. General study findings and limits: Donor clonotype sharing was expected to depend on sequencing depth.

CDR3 size: 13 residues. V gave up 9 bases and J gave up 1 base; unmatched junction bases: 3. Germline V gene lookup returns CDR1 LNHDA and CDR2 SQIVND (reference sequence). As for this clone: What it binds is unknown.

The repertoire was sequenced with immunoSEQ multiplex PCR; TCRdb's copy has only in-frame clones and lacks some. Found here are approximately 2,000,000 clones, roughly 92% of them singletons; the top ten hold about 0.36%. The rearrangement uses TRBV19 and TRBJ1-1; TRBD1 matches 9 bases. This TCR was sampled from a man aged 18 to 35 in good health. Some clones in this sample may be carry-over from other donors' samples. Sequencing input: naive CD4+ T cells from PBMCs. The subset was: CD45RA+ positively selected. CDR3 protein: CASRDRANTEAFF. The CDR3 nucleotides read TGTGCCAGCCGGGACAGGGCGAACACTGAAGCTTTCTTT.